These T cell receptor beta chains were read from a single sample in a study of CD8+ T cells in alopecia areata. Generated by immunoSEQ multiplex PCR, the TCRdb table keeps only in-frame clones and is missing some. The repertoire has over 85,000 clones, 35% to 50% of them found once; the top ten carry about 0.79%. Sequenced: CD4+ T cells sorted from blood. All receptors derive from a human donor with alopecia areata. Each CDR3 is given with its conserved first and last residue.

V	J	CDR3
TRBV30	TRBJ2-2	CAWSESDRGGELFF
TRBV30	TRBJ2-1	CASGSRLAGGGEQFF
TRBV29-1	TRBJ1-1	CSVGQMNTEAFF
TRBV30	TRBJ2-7	CACGGSPNEQYF
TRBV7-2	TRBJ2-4	CASSLASGTGSLAKNIQYF
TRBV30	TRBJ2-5	CAWSVGKESKWTQYF
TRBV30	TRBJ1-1	CAWMGAGNTEAFF
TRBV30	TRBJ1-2	CAWSPGVEYGYTF
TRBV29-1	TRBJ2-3	CSAPLADTQYF
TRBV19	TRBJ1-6	CASSPGTGGLGSPLHF
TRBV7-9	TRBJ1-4	CASSPRQGTNEKLFF
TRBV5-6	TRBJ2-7	CASSLDRGATSYEQYF
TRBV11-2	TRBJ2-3	CASSSRPDTQYF
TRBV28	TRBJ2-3	CASSPRTPSTDTQYF
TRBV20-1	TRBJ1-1	CSAGDRGPAFF
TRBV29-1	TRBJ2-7	CSARDGTYEQYF
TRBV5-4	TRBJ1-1	CASSWEDVRRGAFF
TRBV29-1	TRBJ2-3	CSVNREGADTQYF
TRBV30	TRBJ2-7	CAWRRPDYEQYF
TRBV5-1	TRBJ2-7	CASSLDVPGLYEQYF
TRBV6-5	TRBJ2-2	CASSSTTNGELFF
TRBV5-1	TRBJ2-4	CASSPDRAKNIQYF
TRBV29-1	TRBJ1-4	CSVTGGGNEKLFF
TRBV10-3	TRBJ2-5	CAISIGSQETQYF
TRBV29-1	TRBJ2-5	CSASGGVRETQYF
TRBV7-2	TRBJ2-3	CASKVGNQGPADTQYF
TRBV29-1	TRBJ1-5	CSATQGSGNQPQHF
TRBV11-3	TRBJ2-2	CASSLGRNTGELFF
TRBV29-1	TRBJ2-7	CSAIGGQLNPYEQYF
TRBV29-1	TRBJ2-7	CSVGRADTYEQYF
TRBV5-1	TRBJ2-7	CASSRGDLYEQYF
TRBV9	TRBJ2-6	CASSVSGANVLTF
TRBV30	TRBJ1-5	CAWGRDNQPQHF
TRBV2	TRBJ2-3	CASSETRLAMSTDTQYF
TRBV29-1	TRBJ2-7	CSVALASWGEQYF
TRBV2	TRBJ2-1	CASNPGTGGSYNEQFF
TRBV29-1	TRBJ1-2	CSVAISINYGYTF
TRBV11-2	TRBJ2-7	CASSLEPSRREQYF
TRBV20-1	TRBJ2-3	CSLGPSDTQYF
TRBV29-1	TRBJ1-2	CSAADRAGGYTF
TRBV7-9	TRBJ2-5	CASSRLSSGQETQYF
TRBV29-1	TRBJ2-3	CSVVEDTQYF
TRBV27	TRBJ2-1	CASSLRDRPTHEQFF
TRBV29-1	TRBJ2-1	CSVEKGYNEQFF
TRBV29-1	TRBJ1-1	CSGLNRGRGTEAFF
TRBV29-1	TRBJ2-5	CSTERPGRGETQYF
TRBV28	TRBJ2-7	CASSRQQYYEQYF
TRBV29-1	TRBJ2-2	CSVKGLAGGPGKNTGELFF
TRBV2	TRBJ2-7	CASSVYEQYF
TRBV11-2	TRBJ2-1	CASSSSGGAVNEQFF
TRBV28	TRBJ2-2	CASSPQPGQQSGELFF
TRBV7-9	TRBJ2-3	CAGSVGTRGDTQYF
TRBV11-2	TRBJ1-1	CASSLLDTEAFF
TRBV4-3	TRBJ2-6	CASSQEDYWGSGANVLTF
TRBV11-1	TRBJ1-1	CASSKVSEAFF
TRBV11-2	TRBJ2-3	CASTLQEGFVDTQYF
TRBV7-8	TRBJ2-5	CASSLGQIQETQYF
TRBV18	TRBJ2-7	CASSPEANGYEQYF
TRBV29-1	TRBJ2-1	CSVGTGNEQFF
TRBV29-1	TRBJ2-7	CSVGTGSYEQYF